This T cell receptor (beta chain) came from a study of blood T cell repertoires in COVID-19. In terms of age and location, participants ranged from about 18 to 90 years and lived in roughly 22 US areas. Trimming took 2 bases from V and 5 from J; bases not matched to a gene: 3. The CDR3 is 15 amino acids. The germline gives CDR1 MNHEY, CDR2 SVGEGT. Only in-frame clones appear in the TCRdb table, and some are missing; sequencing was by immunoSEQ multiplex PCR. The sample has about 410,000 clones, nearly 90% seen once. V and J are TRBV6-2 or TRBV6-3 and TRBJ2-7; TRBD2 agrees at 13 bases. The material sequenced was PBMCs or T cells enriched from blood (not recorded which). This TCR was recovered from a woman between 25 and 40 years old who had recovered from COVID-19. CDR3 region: CASSYRTSGSHEQYF. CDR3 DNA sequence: TGTGCCAGCAGTTACAGGACTAGCGGGAGTCACGAGCAGTACTTC.